The rows below give T cell receptor beta chains drawn from one sample of a study of T-cell reconstitution after alpha-beta-depleted transplantation in children. TCRdb itself ran the PCR reads through MiXCR, one entry per CDR3 protein. The sample lists 200,000 to 250,000 distinct CDR3 sequences, roughly 10% occurring once. The sequencing here drew on PBMCs, taken before TCRalphabeta/CD19-depleted stem cell transplant. These receptors were obtained from a child under three years old with acute myeloid leukemia, due to receive a stem cell transplant. Each CDR3 is given with its conserved first and last residue. A D gene is named only where the DNA matches it firmly. Rows give clone size only sometimes, using once, few, many, or a class for an expanded clone.

TRBJ1-1,.,many,TRBV5-6,TGTGCCAGCATTAGGCGTGGCAGATTCAACCAGAACACTGAAGCTTTCTTT,CASIRRGRFNQNTEAFF
TRBJ2-1,.,many,TRBV9,TGTGCCAGCAGCGTAGCGTCTAGAATAGCGAATGAGCAGTTCTTC,CASSVASRIANEQFF
TRBJ2-3,TRBD2,.,TRBV4-3,TGCGCCAGCAGCCAAGGATGGGTAGCGGGTGAGGCAGATACGCAGTATTTT,CASSQGWVAGEADTQYF
TRBJ1-5,.,many,TRBV28,TGTGCCAGCAGTTTATTACGGTATCAGCCCCAGCATTTT,CASSLLRYQPQHF
TRBJ2-5,.,many,TRBV5-1,TGCGCCAGCAGCGTCCAGGGGCAGGAGACCCAGTACTTC,CASSVQGQETQYF
TRBJ1-1,.,.,TRBV30,TGTGCCTGGAGTGTACTCGCGGCCATGCTTTTCTTT,CAWSVLAAMLFF
TRBJ2-2,.,.,TRBV7-9,TGTGCCAGCAGCTTATCGGGGAGCGGCACCGGGGAGCTGTTTTTT,CASSLSGSGTGELFF
TRBJ2-7,TRBD2,many,TRBV24-1,TGTGCCCCGCGAACTAGCGTGAGCTCCTACGAGCAGTACTTC,CAPRTSVSSYEQYF
TRBJ2-4,TRBD1,many,TRBV10-3,TGTGCCATCAGTGAGTGGGGGGGACAGGGCGACAAAAACATTCAGTACTTC,CAISEWGGQGDKNIQYF
TRBJ2-5,.,many,TRBV5-1,TGCGCCAGCACCTTAACCACTCAAGAGACCCAGTACTTC,CASTLTTQETQYF
TRBJ2-1,TRBD2,many,TRBV5-5,TGTGCCAGCAACCCACGACTAGCGGGAGGCAAGGAGCAGTTCTTC,CASNPRLAGGKEQFF
TRBJ2-7,.,many,TRBV29-1,TGCAGCGTTGGAGACAGAGGCTACGAGCAGTACTTC,CSVGDRGYEQYF
TRBJ1-1,.,few,TRBV18,TGTGCCAGCTCACCCCCCGAGGGGAGCACTGAAGCTTTCTTT,CASSPPEGSTEAFF
TRBJ2-1,.,many,TRBV4-3,TGCGCCAGCAGCCAAGGTATGACTAGGGCCTCCTACAATGAGCAGTTCTTC,CASSQGMTRASYNEQFF
TRBJ2-5,.,.,TRBV12-3/TRBV12-4,TGTGCCAGCAGTTTACCGCTTCAAGAGACCCAGTACTTC,CASSLPLQETQYF
TRBJ1-1,.,many,TRBV29-1,TGCAGCGTTGCCGGTGACGGGGTAGCTTTCTTT,CSVAGDGVAFF
TRBJ2-3,.,many,TRBV5-1,TGCGCCAGCAGCTTGGACTATCAACCAGATACGCAGTATTTT,CASSLDYQPDTQYF
TRBJ2-5,TRBD2,many,TRBV6-1,TGTGCCAGCAGGTCTAGCGGGAGTGCGGAGACCCAGTACTTC,CASRSSGSAETQYF
TRBJ1-5,.,many,TRBV18,TGTGCCAGCTCACCAATACAGACAGATCAGCCCCAGCATTTT,CASSPIQTDQPQHF
TRBJ1-1,TRBD1,many,TRBV19,TGTGCCAGTACCCGGGACAGTGTCGCAATGAACACTGAAGCTTTCTTT,CASTRDSVAMNTEAFF
TRBJ2-1,TRBD1,.,TRBV20-1,TGCAGTGCTCCTCGACAGGGGAAGGATGAGCAGTTCTTC,CSAPRQGKDEQFF
TRBJ2-7,.,many,TRBV20-1,TGCAGTGCTAACCCCGGGACTCCCTCCTACGAGCAGTACTTC,CSANPGTPSYEQYF
TRBJ1-3,.,.,TRBV30,TGTGCCCGCAGGGAAAGAGGAAACACCATATATTTT,CARRERGNTIYF
TRBJ2-1,TRBD2,many,TRBV20-1,TGCAGTGCCGACACTAGCGGGGGAGACAATGAGCAGTTCTTC,CSADTSGGDNEQFF
TRBJ2-2,.,.,TRBV19,TGTGCCAGTAGAGGCCGGCTAGCTACGAACACCGGGGAGCTGTTTTTT,CASRGRLATNTGELFF
TRBJ2-2,TRBD1,many,TRBV9,TGTGCCAGCAGCGTAGCAGGGGGCGCCGGGGAGCTGTTTTTT,CASSVAGGAGELFF
TRBJ2-5,.,medium-sized,TRBV10-3,TGTGCCATCAGTGAGTCCCGAGGCCTAAAAGAGACCCAGTACTTC,CAISESRGLKETQYF
TRBJ1-2,TRBD1,few,TRBV5-1,TGCGCCAGCAGCCAGGGAACAGGGGAAGATGGCTACACCTTC,CASSQGTGEDGYTF
TRBJ2-2,.,many,TRBV28,TGTGCCAGCAGTTCAGGAATTCAAAACACCGGGGAGCTGTTTTTT,CASSSGIQNTGELFF
TRBJ2-3,.,.,TRBV7-2,TGTGCCAGCAGCTTAGTCGGGACACTTGGGAGGGATACGCAGTATTTT,CASSLVGTLGRDTQYF
TRBJ2-7,.,.,TRBV6-5,TGTGCCGGCAATTCCAGGGGTGTCGGTGAGCAGTACTTC,CAGNSRGVGEQYF
TRBJ1-1,.,few,TRBV7-2,TGTGCCAGCAGCTTAGAAGGATTTCGCACTGAAGCTTTCTTT,CASSLEGFRTEAFF
TRBJ2-1,.,many,TRBV20-1,TGCAGTGCTCAACTCAATAGCCCACATGAGCAGTTCTTC,CSAQLNSPHEQFF
TRBJ1-1,.,.,TRBV6-1,TGTGCCAGCAGCCGGGGACAACCCATGAACACTGAAGCTTTCTTT,CASSRGQPMNTEAFF
TRBJ2-7,.,many,TRBV29-1,TGCAGCGTTGAAGATGAGGGCCTAACCTACGAGCAGTACTTC,CSVEDEGLTYEQYF
TRBJ1-1,.,many,TRBV12-3/TRBV12-4,TGTGCCAGCAGTCCCCGAGGGAGGGCCGGACGCAGCACTGAAGCTTTCTTT,CASSPRGRAGRSTEAFF
TRBJ2-1,TRBD2,many,TRBV20-1,TGCAGTGTTCTAGATTCTAGCGGGAGCGGGGAGCAGTTCTTC,CSVLDSSGSGEQFF
TRBJ2-1,.,many,TRBV10-3,TGTGCCATCAGTGAGGACTATGAGCAGTTCTTC,CAISEDYEQFF
TRBJ2-2,.,many,TRBV12-3/TRBV12-4,TGTGCCAGCACCCTCCAGGGGGGGGCCGGGGAGCTGTTTTTT,CASTLQGGAGELFF
TRBJ2-1,.,many,TRBV5-1,TGCGCCAGCAGCTTGGTGGATATCAATGAGCAGTTCTTC,CASSLVDINEQFF
TRBJ2-3,TRBD2,many,TRBV6-5,TGTGCCAGCAGTTACCCCCCGGCTGCGGGAGGCACAGATACGCAGTATTTT,CASSYPPAAGGTDTQYF
TRBJ2-3,TRBD2,many,TRBV7-2,TGTGCCAGCAGCAATCTAGCGGGAGGTACAGATACGCAGTATTTT,CASSNLAGGTDTQYF